What follows are 3 T cell receptor beta chains derived from one specimen sequenced in a study of shared clonotypes between healthy human individuals. Produced via immunoSEQ multiplex PCR; TCRdb's table is partial and in-frame only. The repertoire holds more than 2,000,000 clones, with over 85% as singletons. Source material: naive CD4+ T cells sorted from blood. Subset denoted: CD45RA+ positively selected. These receptors were obtained from a man between 18 and 35 years old in good health.

V and J are TRBV6-5 and TRBJ2-5; D tentatively fits TRBD1 or TRBD2 (7 bases each). The CDR3 is 13 amino acids. Looked up from germline, CDR1 is MNHEY and CDR2 is SVGAGI. V was trimmed by 6 bases and J by 5 bases, leaving 13 bases between them. The CDR3, as DNA: TGTGCCAGCAGGGACAGGCGGGGGGAGACCCAGTACTTC. Encoded protein: CASRDRRGETQYF.

The chain combines TRBV18 with TRBJ1-4; D possibly corresponds to TRBD1 (6 bases). Trimming left V 0 bases short and J 8 bases short, with 13 bases between. The CDR3 consists of 15 residues. The germline CDR1 and CDR2 sequences are KGHSH and LQKENI. The CDR3 nucleotides are TGTGCCAGCTCACCACCCGGGGGGCGAGGGGAAAAACTGTTTTTT. Its translation: CASSPPGGRGEKLFF.

The chain uses TRBV10-2 and TRBJ2-1; the match to TRBD2 covers 10 bases. Germline CDR1 WSHSY, CDR2 SAAADI. The CDR3 sequence is 16 residues long. Losses at the gene ends were 1 base for V and 3 bases for J; bases not matched to a gene: 3. The CDR3 reads CASSEWGLANYNEQFF. The CDR3 DNA is TGCGCCAGCAGTGAGTGGGGACTAGCGAACTACAATGAGCAGTTCTTC.